The sample holds a few counts of the clone carrying this T cell receptor beta chain. The antigen is unknown. The data stem from a study of cytomegalovirus exposure and HLA in healthy donors. General study results and limits: HLA-A and HLA-B allele assignments for most subjects were reportedly predicted accurately using TCR beta sequences. Among TCR beta chains of equal frequency, HLA-associated ones were more clonally expanded in a later analysis.

The germline V gene has CDR1 MNHNS and CDR2 SASEGT. The length of the CDR3 is 15 residues. The V segment lost 8 bases and the J segment 6 bases; nucleotides outside the gene matches: 9. PCR involved 60 Vbeta and 13 Jbeta primers. Method: immunoSEQ multiplex PCR; TCRdb's copy keeps in-frame clones and lacks some. This sample yields 140,000 to 150,000 clones, of which roughly 10% are seen a single time; 1.8% belongs to the top ten. This rearrangement joins TRBV6-1 to TRBJ1-5, with 11 bases lining up with TRBD1. This clonotype was obtained from a man in his fifties in good health and CMV-seronegative. Sequenced input: PBMCs. CDR3 loop: CASGPRTGGPQPQHF. The DNA of the CDR3 is TGTGCCAGCGGTCCAAGGACAGGGGGCCCTCAGCCCCAGCATTTT.